The 5 T cell receptor beta chains presented below share a single source sample, sequenced in a study of glioma-infiltrating T cells after dendritic cell vaccination. Time point here: after dendritic cell vaccination, including at tumor progression/relapse. Generated by immunoSEQ multiplex PCR, the TCRdb table keeps only in-frame clones and is missing some. The repertoire holds fewer than 65,000 clones, with 89% as singletons. Sequenced material: blood, taken after dendritic cell vaccination. These receptor sequences come from a human donor with glioblastoma.

The chain recombines TRBV11-3 with TRBJ1-2; 11 nucleotides align to TRBD1. This CDR3 has 15 amino acids. Germline CDR1 reads SGHNT; CDR2 reads YENEEA. V gave up 3 bases and J gave up 5 bases; unmatched junction bases: 5. In nucleotides, the CDR3 is TGTGCCAGCAGCTTTGGACAGGGGGCTCGGTATGGCTACACCTTC. It codes for CASSFGQGARYGYTF.

The chain's CDR3 is CASSIRQGWYTF. The CDR3 nucleotides are TGTGCCAGCAGTATCCGACAGGGATGGTACACCTTC. This chain uses TRBV28 with TRBJ1-2, with 7 bases aligning to TRBD1. Germline trimming cut 5 bases from V and 11 bases from J; bases unmatched to any gene: 8. Germline-derived CDR1 and CDR2 are MDHEN and SYDVKM. The CDR3 totals 12 residues.

V and J are TRBV27 and TRBJ2-3; 7 nucleotides match TRBD1. Germline lookup yields CDR1 MNHEY and CDR2 SMNVEV (reference sequence). The CDR3 length is 17 residues. V dropped 6 bases and J dropped 2; count of bases not matched to a gene: 14. CDR3 sequence (DNA): TGTGCCAGCAGGGGGATCCAAGGACAGGAACTCACAGATACGCAGTATTTT. Translated, it gives CASRGIQGQELTDTQYF.

The sample holds one count of this clone. This chain connects TRBV28 to TRBJ1-1; D not certain. Between the trimmed V and J ends, which lost 3 bases and 11 bases, there was a span of 13 bases. Germline V CDR1 and CDR2: MDHEN, SYDVKM. The CDR3 extends over 12 amino acids. CDR3 in DNA: TGTGCCAGCAGTTTGTCCCATCGCGGGGCTTTCTTT. Protein product: CASSLSHRGAFF.

The chain employs TRBV19 and TRBJ2-2; D not resolved. The CDR3 is 14 amino acids. Trimming took off 5 bases at V and 8 bases at J, with 15 bases between the two ends. In germline, CDR1 is LNHDA, CDR2 SQIVND (reference sequence). The CDR3 bases are TGTGCCAGTAGTCCCCCCGGTCTCGGTGGGGAGCTGTTTTTT. Amino acids: CASSPPGLGGELFF.